The rows below give T cell receptor beta chains drawn from one sample of a study of cytomegalovirus exposure and HLA in healthy donors. The data were produced by immunoSEQ multiplex PCR, yet TCRdb's version contains in-frame clones alone and is incomplete. The data show about 150,000 clones, roughly 80% seen once. Source material: PBMCs. Source of these receptors: a woman aged 35 to 49 in good health and CMV-seropositive. The CDR3 runs from the conserved cysteine through the conserved F or W. D genes are given only for firm matches. Size values are once, few and many counts, or a class for expanded clones, and some rows have none.

v_gene	j_gene	d_gene	abundance	CDR3aa	CDR3nt
TRBV7-2	TRBJ2-1	.	.	CASSPPVYNEQFF	TGTGCCAGCAGCCCTCCGGTCTACAATGAGCAGTTCTTC
TRBV29-1	TRBJ1-2	TRBD1	.	CSVEEGGDRGYTF	TGCAGCGTTGAAGAAGGGGGCGACAGAGGCTACACCTTC
TRBV5-4	TRBJ1-6	.	few	CASSLVPGVNSPLHF	TGTGCCAGCAGCTTGGTTCCGGGGGTCAATTCACCCCTCCACTTT
TRBV28	TRBJ1-2	.	few	CASSFGGASYGYTF	TGTGCCAGCAGTTTTGGGGGCGCAAGCTATGGCTACACCTTC
TRBV2	TRBJ1-6	TRBD1	.	CAARQGAGNSPLHF	TGTGCCGCGAGACAGGGGGCGGGAAATTCACCCCTCCACTTT
TRBV7-8	TRBJ2-1	TRBD2	.	CASSLATSGRGNEQFF	TGTGCCAGCAGCTTAGCGACTAGCGGGAGAGGGAATGAGCAGTTCTTC
TRBV7-3	TRBJ2-1	TRBD2	once	CASSLVAGGGNEQFF	TGTGCCAGCTCCCTCGTAGCGGGAGGAGGGAATGAGCAGTTCTTC
TRBV18	TRBJ2-3	TRBD2	.	CASSPVAGSTDTQYF	TGTGCCAGCTCACCCGTAGCGGGAAGCACAGATACGCAGTATTTT
TRBV7-8	TRBJ2-2	.	.	CASSLKLANTGELFF	TGTGCCAGCAGCTTGAAACTAGCGAACACCGGGGAGCTGTTTTTT
TRBV19	TRBJ1-5	.	.	CASSVQGDQPQHF	TGTGCCAGTAGCGTACAGGGTGATCAGCCCCAGCATTTT
TRBV7-6	TRBJ1-3	.	.	CASSLGGPAGLAGIYF	TGTGCCAGCAGCTTAGGGGGGCCGGCGGGTTTGGCGGGCATATATTTT
TRBV7-6	TRBJ2-7	.	once	CASSLTDSLSTYEQYF	TGTGCCAGCAGCCTTACTGACAGCTTATCTACCTACGAGCAGTACTTC
TRBV2	TRBJ2-4	TRBD1	.	CASSGLGGGRGNIQYF	TGTGCCAGCAGTGGATTAGGGGGCGGCCGCGGAAACATTCAGTACTTC
TRBV5-8	TRBJ2-7	.	.	CASSPSRSAVSYEQYF	TGTGCCAGCAGCCCCTCCCGCTCAGCGGTCTCCTACGAGCAGTACTTC
TRBV6-1	TRBJ1-6	TRBD1	.	CASTRQGSYNSPLHF	TGTGCCAGCACCAGACAGGGCTCCTATAATTCACCCCTCCACTTT
TRBV5-8	TRBJ2-6	.	few	CASSLGQGANVLTF	TGTGCCAGCAGCTTGGGGCAGGGGGCCAACGTCCTGACTTTC
TRBV6-5	TRBJ1-2	.	.	CASSYSRGADLYGYTF	TGTGCCAGCAGTTACTCCAGGGGCGCGGACCTCTATGGCTACACCTTC
TRBV29-1	TRBJ2-5	.	.	CSVEGTAGTQYF	TGCAGCGTTGAAGGGACGGCGGGGACCCAGTACTTC
TRBV5-4	TRBJ1-1	.	.	CASSLDFTRGSEAFF	TGTGCCAGCAGCTTGGATTTTACCAGGGGTTCTGAAGCTTTCTTT
TRBV7-2	TRBJ2-1	TRBD1	.	CASSQGQAKQFF	TGTGCCAGCAGCCAAGGACAGGCGAAGCAGTTCTTC
TRBV28	TRBJ2-7	.	.	CASRGAPYEQYF	TGTGCCAGCAGAGGGGCGCCTTACGAGCAGTACTTC
TRBV2	TRBJ2-1	.	.	CASSTDRNNEQFF	TGTGCCAGCAGTACGGACAGAAACAATGAGCAGTTCTTC
TRBV7-3	TRBJ1-1	.	.	CASSQKGDTEAFF	TGTGCCAGCAGCCAGAAGGGAGACACTGAAGCTTTCTTT
TRBV10-2	TRBJ2-2	TRBD1	once	CASRKDRVDTGELFF	TGCGCCAGCAGGAAGGACAGGGTCGACACCGGGGAGCTGTTTTTT
TRBV19	TRBJ2-2	TRBD2	.	CASDPLSGGVGTGELFF	TGTGCCAGCGACCCCCTTAGCGGGGGGGTTGGCACCGGGGAGCTGTTTTTT
TRBV13	TRBJ2-3	TRBD2	.	CASSEVPGGIGTDTQYF	TGTGCCAGCAGCGAGGTCCCGGGGGGGATCGGCACAGATACGCAGTATTTT
TRBV5-4	TRBJ2-1	TRBD2	.	CASSLVGGGPNNEQFF	TGTGCCAGCAGCTTGGTCGGGGGGGGGCCTAACAATGAGCAGTTCTTC
TRBV6-1	TRBJ1-5	.	.	CASSEVRGGNQPQHF	TGTGCCAGCAGTGAAGTTCGGGGTGGGAATCAGCCCCAGCATTTT
TRBV9	TRBJ2-7	TRBD1	.	CASSVGSTGQGFDEQYF	TGTGCCAGCAGCGTAGGCTCGACGGGACAGGGTTTCGACGAGCAGTACTTC
TRBV6-6	TRBJ2-7	TRBD2	.	CASGAVTSGDEQYF	TGTGCCAGCGGGGCGGTGACTAGCGGGGACGAGCAGTACTTC
TRBV5-8	TRBJ2-5	.	.	CASSWGGLQETQYF	TGTGCCAGCAGCTGGGGGGGGCTTCAAGAGACCCAGTACTTC
TRBV5-1	TRBJ2-1	TRBD2	once	CASSLEPGLAYNEQFF	TGCGCCAGCAGCTTGGAGCCGGGACTAGCCTACAATGAGCAGTTCTTC
TRBV27	TRBJ2-1	TRBD1	once	CASSSGTGPYNEQFF	TGTGCCAGCAGTTCCGGGACAGGACCCTACAATGAGCAGTTCTTC
TRBV15	TRBJ1-3	.	few	CATSLLSGSGNTIYF	TGTGCCACCAGCCTCCTGAGTGGCTCTGGAAACACCATATATTTT
TRBV7-3	TRBJ2-2	.	.	CASSPRSNTGELFF	TGTGCCAGCAGCCCTAGGTCGAACACCGGGGAGCTGTTTTTT
TRBV21-1	TRBJ2-2	.	once	CASSKRQGYTGELFF	TGTGCCAGCAGCAAGAGACAGGGGTACACCGGGGAGCTGTTTTTT
TRBV28	TRBJ1-5	TRBD1	.	CASSPHSGTGGGQPQHF	TGTGCCAGCAGCCCTCATTCCGGGACAGGGGGCGGTCAGCCCCAGCATTTT
TRBV7-3	TRBJ1-1	TRBD1	.	CASSPRGGRYTEAFF	TGTGCCAGCAGCCCGAGAGGGGGCAGGTACACTGAAGCTTTCTTT
TRBV29-1	TRBJ1-4	TRBD1	.	CSVEKGQGIGEKLFF	TGCAGCGTTGAGAAAGGACAGGGGATCGGTGAAAAACTGTTTTTT
TRBV28	TRBJ1-4	.	.	CASSLWTGSSGEKLFF	TGTGCCAGCAGTTTATGGACCGGCTCCTCGGGTGAAAAACTGTTTTTT
TRBV27	TRBJ1-5	.	few	CASSLGAQPHQPQHF	TGTGCCAGCAGTTTGGGGGCCCAGCCCCATCAGCCCCAGCATTTT
TRBV9	TRBJ2-3	TRBD1	.	CASSVARDRVADTQYF	TGTGCCAGCAGCGTAGCTCGGGACAGGGTGGCAGATACGCAGTATTTT
TRBV21-1	TRBJ1-4	.	.	CASRVGSNATNEKLFF	TGTGCCAGCCGAGTGGGCAGTAATGCAACTAATGAAAAACTGTTTTTT
TRBV30	TRBJ2-7	.	.	CAWSVGVSGVYEQYF	TGTGCCTGGAGTGTAGGGGTTAGCGGAGTCTACGAGCAGTACTTC
TRBV28	TRBJ2-5	.	.	CASSSPMGAETQYF	TGTGCCAGCAGTTCCCCTATGGGGGCAGAGACCCAGTACTTC
TRBV2	TRBJ2-7	TRBD2	.	CASKGTRYEQYF	TGTGCCAGCAAGGGGACTAGATACGAGCAGTACTTC
TRBV6-5	TRBJ2-7	TRBD1	.	CASSHRAGGPYEQYF	TGTGCCAGCAGTCATAGGGCAGGGGGCCCCTACGAGCAGTACTTC
TRBV18	TRBJ2-3	TRBD2	.	CASSSRLAGAADTQYF	TGTGCCAGCTCATCTAGACTAGCGGGAGCGGCAGATACGCAGTATTTT
TRBV4-1	TRBJ2-1	TRBD1	once	CASSPLTGASYNEQFF	TGCGCCAGCAGCCCTCTCACAGGGGCCTCCTACAATGAGCAGTTCTTC
TRBV11-1	TRBJ1-3	.	.	CASSLTVSGNTIYF	TGTGCCAGCAGCTTAACGGTCTCTGGAAACACCATATATTTT
TRBV6-6	TRBJ2-5	TRBD1	few	CASSYTGEETQYF	TGTGCCAGCAGTTACACAGGGGAAGAGACCCAGTACTTC
TRBV27	TRBJ2-5	.	.	CASRLRTSQETQYF	TGTGCCAGCAGGCTCAGGACATCCCAAGAGACCCAGTACTTC
TRBV27	TRBJ1-2	.	.	CAAGRGGYGYTF	TGTGCCGCGGGACGAGGCGGCTATGGCTACACCTTC
TRBV5-1	TRBJ1-6	.	.	CASSRTASSYNSPLHF	TGCGCCAGCAGCAGGACAGCGAGCTCCTATAATTCACCCCTCCACTTT
TRBV28	TRBJ2-7	TRBD2	.	CASINPAGGTYEQYF	TGTGCCAGCATCAACCCAGCGGGAGGGACCTACGAGCAGTACTTC
TRBV10-3	TRBJ2-7	TRBD1	.	CAISRDRVLNEQYF	TGTGCCATCAGCAGGGACAGGGTGCTCAACGAGCAGTACTTC
TRBV7-3	TRBJ2-2	.	.	CASSFSLALTGELFF	TGTGCCAGCAGCTTTTCCCTAGCGCTCACCGGGGAGCTGTTTTTT
TRBV28	TRBJ2-5	TRBD1	.	CASSLLTRGPLGAQYF	TGTGCCAGCAGTTTATTGACCAGGGGGCCGCTAGGGGCCCAGTACTTC
TRBV9	TRBJ1-6	.	few	CASSSPGSPLHF	TGTGCCAGCAGCAGCCCGGGGTCACCCCTCCACTTT